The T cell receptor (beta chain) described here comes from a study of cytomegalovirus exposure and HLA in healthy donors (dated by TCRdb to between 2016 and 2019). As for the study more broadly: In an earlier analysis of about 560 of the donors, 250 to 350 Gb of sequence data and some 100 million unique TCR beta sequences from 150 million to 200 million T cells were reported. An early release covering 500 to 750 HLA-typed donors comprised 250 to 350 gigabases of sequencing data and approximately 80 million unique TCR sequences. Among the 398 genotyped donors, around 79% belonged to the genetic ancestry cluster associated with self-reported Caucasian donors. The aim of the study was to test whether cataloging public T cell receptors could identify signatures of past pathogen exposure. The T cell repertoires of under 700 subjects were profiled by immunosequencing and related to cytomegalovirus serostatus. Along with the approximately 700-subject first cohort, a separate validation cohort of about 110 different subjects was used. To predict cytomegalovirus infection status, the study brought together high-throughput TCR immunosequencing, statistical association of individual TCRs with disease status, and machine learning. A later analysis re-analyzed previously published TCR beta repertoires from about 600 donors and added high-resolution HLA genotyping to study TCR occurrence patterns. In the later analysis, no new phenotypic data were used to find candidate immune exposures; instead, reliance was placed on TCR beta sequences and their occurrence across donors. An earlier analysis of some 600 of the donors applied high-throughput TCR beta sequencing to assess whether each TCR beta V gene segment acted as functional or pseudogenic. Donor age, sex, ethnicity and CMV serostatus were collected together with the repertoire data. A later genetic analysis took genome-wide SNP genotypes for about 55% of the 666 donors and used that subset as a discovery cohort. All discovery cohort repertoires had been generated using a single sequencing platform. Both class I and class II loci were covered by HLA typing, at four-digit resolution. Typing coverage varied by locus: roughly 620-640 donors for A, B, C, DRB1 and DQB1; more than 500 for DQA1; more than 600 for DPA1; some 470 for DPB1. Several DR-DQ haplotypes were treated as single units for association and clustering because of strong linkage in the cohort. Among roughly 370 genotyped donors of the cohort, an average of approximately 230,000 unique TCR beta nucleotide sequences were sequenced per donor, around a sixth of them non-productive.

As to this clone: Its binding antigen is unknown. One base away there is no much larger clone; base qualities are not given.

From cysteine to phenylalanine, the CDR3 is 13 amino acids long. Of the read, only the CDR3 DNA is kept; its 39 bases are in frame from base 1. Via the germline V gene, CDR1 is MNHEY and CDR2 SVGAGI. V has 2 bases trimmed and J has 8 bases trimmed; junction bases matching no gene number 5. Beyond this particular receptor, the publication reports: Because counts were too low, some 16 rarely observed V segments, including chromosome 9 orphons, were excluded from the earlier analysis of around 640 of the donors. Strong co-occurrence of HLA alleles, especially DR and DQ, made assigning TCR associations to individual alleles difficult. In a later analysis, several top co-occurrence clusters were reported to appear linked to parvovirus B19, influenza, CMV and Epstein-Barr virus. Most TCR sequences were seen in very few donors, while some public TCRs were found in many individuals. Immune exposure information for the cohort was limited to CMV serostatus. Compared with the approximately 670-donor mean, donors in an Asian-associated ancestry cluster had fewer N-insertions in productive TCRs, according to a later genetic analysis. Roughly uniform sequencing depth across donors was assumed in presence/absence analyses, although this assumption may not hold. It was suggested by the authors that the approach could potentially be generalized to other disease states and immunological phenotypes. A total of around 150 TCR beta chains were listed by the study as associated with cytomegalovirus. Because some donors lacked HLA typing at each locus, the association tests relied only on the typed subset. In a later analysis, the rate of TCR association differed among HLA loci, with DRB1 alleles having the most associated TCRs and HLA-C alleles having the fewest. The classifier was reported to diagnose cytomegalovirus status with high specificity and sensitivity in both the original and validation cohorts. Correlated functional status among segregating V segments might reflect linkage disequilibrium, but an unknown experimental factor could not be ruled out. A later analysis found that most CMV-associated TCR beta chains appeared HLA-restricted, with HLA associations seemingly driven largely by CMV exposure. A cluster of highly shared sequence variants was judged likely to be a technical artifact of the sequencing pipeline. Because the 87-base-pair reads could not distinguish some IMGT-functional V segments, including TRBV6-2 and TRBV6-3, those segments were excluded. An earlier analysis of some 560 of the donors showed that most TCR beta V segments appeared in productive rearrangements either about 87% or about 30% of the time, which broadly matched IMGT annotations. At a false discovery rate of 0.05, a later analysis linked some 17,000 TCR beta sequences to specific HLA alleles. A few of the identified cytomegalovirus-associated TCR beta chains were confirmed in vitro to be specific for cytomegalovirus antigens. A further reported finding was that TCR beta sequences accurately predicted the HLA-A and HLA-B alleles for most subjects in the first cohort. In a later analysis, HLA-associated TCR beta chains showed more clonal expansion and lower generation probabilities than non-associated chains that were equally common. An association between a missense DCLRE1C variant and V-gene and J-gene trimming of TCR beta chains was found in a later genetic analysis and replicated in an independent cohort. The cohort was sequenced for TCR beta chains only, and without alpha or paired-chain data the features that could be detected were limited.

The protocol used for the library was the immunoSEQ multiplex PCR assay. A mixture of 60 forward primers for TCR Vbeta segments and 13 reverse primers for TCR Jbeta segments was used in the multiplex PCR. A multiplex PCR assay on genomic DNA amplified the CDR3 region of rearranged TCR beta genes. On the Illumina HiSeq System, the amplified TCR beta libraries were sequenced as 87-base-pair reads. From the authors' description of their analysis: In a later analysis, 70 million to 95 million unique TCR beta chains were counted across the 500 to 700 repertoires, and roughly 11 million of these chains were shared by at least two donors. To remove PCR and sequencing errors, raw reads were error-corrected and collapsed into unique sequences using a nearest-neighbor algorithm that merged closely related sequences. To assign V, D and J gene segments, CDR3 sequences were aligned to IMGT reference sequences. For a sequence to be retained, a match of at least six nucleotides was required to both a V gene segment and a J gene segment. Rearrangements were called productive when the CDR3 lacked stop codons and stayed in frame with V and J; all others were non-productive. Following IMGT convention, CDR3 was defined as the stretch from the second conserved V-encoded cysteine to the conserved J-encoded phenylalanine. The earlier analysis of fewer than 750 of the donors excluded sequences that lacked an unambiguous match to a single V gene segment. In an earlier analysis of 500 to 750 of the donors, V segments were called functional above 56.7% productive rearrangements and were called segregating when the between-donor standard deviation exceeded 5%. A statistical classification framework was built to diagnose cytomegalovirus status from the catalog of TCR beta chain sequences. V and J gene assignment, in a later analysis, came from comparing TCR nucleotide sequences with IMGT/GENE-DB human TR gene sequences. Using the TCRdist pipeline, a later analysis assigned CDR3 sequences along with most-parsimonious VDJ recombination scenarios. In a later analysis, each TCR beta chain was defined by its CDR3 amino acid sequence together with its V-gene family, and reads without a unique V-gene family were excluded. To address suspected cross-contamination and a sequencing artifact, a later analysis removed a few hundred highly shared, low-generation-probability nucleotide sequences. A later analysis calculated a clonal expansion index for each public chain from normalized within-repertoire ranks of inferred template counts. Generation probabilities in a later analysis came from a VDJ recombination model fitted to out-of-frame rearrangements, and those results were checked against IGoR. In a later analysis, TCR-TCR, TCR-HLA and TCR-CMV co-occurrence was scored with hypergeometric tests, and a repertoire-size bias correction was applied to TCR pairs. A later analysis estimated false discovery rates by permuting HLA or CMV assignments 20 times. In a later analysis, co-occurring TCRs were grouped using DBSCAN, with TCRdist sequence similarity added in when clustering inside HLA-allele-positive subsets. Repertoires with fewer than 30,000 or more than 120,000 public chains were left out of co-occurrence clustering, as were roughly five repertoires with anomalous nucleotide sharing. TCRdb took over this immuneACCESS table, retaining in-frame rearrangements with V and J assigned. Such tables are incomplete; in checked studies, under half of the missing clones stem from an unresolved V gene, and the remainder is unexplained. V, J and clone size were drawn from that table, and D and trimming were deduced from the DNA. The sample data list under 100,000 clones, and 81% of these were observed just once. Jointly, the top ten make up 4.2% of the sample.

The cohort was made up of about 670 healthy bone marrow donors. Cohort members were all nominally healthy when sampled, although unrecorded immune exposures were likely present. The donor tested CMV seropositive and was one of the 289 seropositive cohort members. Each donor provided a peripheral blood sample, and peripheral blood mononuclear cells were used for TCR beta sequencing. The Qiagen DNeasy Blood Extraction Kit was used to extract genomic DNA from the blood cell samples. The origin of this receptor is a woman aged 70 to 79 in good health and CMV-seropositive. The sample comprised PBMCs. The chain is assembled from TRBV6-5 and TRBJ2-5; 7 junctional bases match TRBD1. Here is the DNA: TGTGCCAGCAGTTACACAGGGGATACCACCCAGTACTTC. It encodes CASSYTGDTTQYF.